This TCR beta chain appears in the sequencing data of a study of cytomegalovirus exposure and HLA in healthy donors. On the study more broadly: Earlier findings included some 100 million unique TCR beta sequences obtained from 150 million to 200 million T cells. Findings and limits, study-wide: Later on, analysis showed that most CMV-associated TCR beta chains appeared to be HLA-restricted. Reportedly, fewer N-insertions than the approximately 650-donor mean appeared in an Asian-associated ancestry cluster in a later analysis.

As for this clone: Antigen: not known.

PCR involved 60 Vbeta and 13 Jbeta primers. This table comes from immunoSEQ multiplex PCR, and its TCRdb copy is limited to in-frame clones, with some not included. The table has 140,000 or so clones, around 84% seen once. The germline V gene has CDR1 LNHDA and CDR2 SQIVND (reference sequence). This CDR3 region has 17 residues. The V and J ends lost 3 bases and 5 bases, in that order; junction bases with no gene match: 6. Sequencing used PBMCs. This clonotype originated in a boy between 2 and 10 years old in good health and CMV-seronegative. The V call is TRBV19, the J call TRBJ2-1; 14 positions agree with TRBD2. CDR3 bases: TGTGCCAGTAGTATGGGACTAGCGGGAGTAGGCCACAATGAGCAGTTCTTC. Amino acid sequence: CASSMGLAGVGHNEQFF.